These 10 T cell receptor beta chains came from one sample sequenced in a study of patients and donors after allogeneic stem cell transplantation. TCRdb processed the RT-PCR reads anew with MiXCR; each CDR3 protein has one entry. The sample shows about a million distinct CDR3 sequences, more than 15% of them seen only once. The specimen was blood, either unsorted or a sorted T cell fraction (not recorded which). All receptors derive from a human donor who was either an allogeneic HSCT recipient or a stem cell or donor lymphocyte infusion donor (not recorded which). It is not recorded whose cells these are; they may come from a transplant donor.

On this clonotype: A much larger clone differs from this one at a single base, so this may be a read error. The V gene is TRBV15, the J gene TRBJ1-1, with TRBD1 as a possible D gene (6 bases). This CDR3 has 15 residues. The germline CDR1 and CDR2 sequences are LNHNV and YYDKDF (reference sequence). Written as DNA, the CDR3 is TGTGCCACCAGCAAGGGGGGATTGTATAGGACTGGAGCTTTCTTT. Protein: CATSKGGLYRTGAFF.

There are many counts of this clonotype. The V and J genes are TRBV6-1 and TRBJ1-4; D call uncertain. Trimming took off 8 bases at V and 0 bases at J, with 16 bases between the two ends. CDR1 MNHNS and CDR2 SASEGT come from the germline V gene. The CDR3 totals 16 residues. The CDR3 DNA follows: TGTGCCAGCTCTCGGTCCCCGGGTGCAACTAATGAAAAACTGTTTTTT. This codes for CASSRSPGATNEKLFF.

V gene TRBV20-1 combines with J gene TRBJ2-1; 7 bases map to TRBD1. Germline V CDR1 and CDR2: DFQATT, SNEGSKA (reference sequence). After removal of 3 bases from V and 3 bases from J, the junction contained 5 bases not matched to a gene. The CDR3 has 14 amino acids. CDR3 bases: TGCAGTGCTAGCACAGGGGAAGTCTACAATGAGCAGTTCTTC. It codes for CSASTGEVYNEQFF.

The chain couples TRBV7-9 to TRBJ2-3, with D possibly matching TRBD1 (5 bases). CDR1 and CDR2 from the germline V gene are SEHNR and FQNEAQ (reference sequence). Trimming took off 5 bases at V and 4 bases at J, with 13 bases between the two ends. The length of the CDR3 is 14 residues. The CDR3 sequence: CASSPGVGPDTQYF. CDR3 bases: TGTGCCAGCAGCCCCGGCGTGGGGCCAGATACGCAGTATTTT.

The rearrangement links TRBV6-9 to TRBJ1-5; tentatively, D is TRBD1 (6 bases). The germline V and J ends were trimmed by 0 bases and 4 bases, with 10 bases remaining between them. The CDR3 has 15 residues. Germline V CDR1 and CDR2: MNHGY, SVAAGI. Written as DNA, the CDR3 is TGTGCCAGCAGTTATTCGAACAGGGAAAATCAGCCCCAGCATTTT. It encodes CASSYSNRENQPQHF.

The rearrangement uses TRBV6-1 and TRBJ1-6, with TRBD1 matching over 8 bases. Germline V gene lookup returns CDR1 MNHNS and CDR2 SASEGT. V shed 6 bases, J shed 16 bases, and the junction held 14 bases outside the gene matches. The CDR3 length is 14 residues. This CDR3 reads CASRSPGQVGPLHF. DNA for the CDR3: TGTGCCAGCAGGTCCCCGGGACAGGTTGGACCACTCCACTTT.

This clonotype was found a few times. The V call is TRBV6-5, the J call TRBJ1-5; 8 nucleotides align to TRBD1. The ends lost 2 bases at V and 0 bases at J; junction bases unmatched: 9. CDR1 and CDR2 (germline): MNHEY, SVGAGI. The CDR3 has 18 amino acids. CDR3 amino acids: CASSYVPGQGYSNQPQHF. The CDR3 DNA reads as TGTGCCAGCAGTTACGTTCCCGGACAGGGATATAGCAATCAGCCCCAGCATTTT.

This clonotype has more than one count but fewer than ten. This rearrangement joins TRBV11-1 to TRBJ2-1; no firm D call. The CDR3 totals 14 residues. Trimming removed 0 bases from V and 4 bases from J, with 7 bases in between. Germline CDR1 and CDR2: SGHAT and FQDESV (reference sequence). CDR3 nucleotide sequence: TGTGCCAGCAGCTTAGCGCTACAGTACAATGAGCAGTTCTTC. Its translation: CASSLALQYNEQFF. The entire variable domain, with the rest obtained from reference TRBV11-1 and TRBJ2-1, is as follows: EAEVAQSPRYKITEKSQAVAFWCDPISGHATLYWYRQILGQGPELLVQFQDESVVDDSQLPKDRFSAERLKGVDSTLKIQPAELGDSAMYLCASSLALQYNEQFFGPGTRLTVL.

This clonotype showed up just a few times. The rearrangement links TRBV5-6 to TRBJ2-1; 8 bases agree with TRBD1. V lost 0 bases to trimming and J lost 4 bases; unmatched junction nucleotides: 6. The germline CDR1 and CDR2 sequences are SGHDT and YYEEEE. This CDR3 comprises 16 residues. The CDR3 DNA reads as TGTGCCAGCAGCTTGGATTGGACAGGGAATTACAATGAGCAGTTCTTC. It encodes CASSLDWTGNYNEQFF. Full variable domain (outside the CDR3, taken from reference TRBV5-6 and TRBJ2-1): DAGVTQSPTHLIKTRGQQVTLRCSPKSGHDTVSWYQQALGQGPQFIFQYYEEEERQRGNFPDRFSGHQFPNYSSELNVNALLLGDSALYLCASSLDWTGNYNEQFFGPGTRLTVL.

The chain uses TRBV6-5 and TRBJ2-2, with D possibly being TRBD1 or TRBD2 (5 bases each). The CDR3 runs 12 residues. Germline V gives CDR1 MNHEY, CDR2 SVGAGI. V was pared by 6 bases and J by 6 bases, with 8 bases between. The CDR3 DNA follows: TGTGCCAGCAGCTGGGACCCCGGGGAGCTGTTTTTT. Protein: CASSWDPGELFF.